One and the same sample provided the 10 T cell receptor beta chains below, sequenced in a study of a mutant IDH1 vaccine in newly diagnosed glioma. As to time point: week 5, during vaccination. Vaccine doses each comprised 300 ug of mutant IDH1 20-mer peptide, with topical imiquimod. Libraries were prepared by immunoSEQ multiplex PCR; TCRdb keeps only in-frame clonotypes and omits some of them. Here the sample spans tens of thousands of clones, about 91% being singletons. Their antigens remain unidentified. Sequencing was performed on PBMCs, taken from a glioma patient whose treatment included an IDH1 peptide vaccine. Receptors originate from a woman between 45 and 60 years old with glioma.

This chain joins TRBV27 and TRBJ2-7; 10 bases match TRBD1. The length of the CDR3 is 14 residues. Per germline, CDR1 MNHEY and CDR2 SMNVEV (reference sequence). V shed 6 bases, J shed 4 bases, and the junction held 6 bases outside the gene matches. Here the CDR3 reads CASSLGTGVYEQYF. CDR3 nucleotides: TGTGCCAGCAGCTTGGGGACAGGGGTTTACGAGCAGTACTTC.

The chain carries TRBV28 and TRBJ1-2; no clear D gene. Trimming shortened V by 8 bases and J by 3 bases, and 10 bases separated the two germline ends. From germline, CDR1 is MDHEN and CDR2 SYDVKM. This CDR3 is built from 12 residues. CDR3 bases: TGTGCCAGCGTGACCGCCCACTATGGCTACACCTTC. Translation gives CASVTAHYGYTF.

The rearrangement uses TRBV27 and TRBJ1-5, with D possibly matching TRBD1 (5 bases). The germline V and J ends were trimmed by 8 bases and 2 bases, with 13 bases remaining between them. Germline V gene lookup returns CDR1 MNHEY and CDR2 SMNVEV (reference sequence). The CDR3 contains 14 residues. The CDR3 nucleotides read TGTGCCAGCCGGGGTCAGGGTGGCAATCAGCCCCAGCATTTT. Protein product: CASRGQGGNQPQHF.

This clone was detected only a few times. The V gene is TRBV6-5, the J gene TRBJ2-7; D might be TRBD2 (6 bases). From germline, CDR1 is MNHEY and CDR2 SVGAGI. The CDR3 totals 14 residues. Trimming took 8 bases from V and 5 from J, leaving 19 bases between them. For the CDR3, the DNA is TGTGCCAGCCGAAAGGCTGGACTACCCCACGAGCAGTACTTC. This codes for CASRKAGLPHEQYF.

The chain links TRBV23-1 to TRBJ2-2; TRBD2 matches at 10 bases. TRBV23-1 is noted as an ORF with a role that remains uncertain. CDR3 length equals 19 residues. V trimming: 3 bases; J trimming: 6 bases; junction bases outside the gene matches: 16. CDR3 DNA sequence: TGCGCCAGCAGTCACAAGGGACAACCAGAGCGGGAGGGCCCCGGGGAGCTGTTTTTT. Translating gives CASSHKGQPEREGPGELFF.

J is TRBJ2-5 and V is TRBV7-6, with 7 nucleotides matching TRBD1. Trimming took 4 bases from V and 5 from J; bases not matched to a gene: 13. CDR1 and CDR2 from the germline V gene are SGHVS and FNYEAQ. The CDR3 has 16 amino acids. The DNA of the CDR3 is TGTGCCAGCAGCTCCGGACAGGTCAGGGCCCGGGAGACCCAGTACTTC. It translates to CASSSGQVRARETQYF. Drawing the rest from reference TRBV7-6 and TRBJ2-5, the complete variable domain is GAGVSQSPRYKVTKRGQDVALRCDPISGHVSLYWYRQALGQGPEFLTYFNYEAQQDKSGLPNDRFSAERPEGSISTLTIQRTEQRDSAMYRCASSSGQVRARETQYFGPGTRLLVL.

The V call is TRBV7-9, the J call TRBJ1-1; D gene uncertain. CDR1 and CDR2 from the germline V gene are SEHNR and FQNEAQ (reference sequence). The CDR3 is 13 residues long. The V end lost 1 base, the J end lost 3 bases, and 6 bases lay between the germline ends. DNA for the CDR3: TGTGCCAGCAGCTTAGGGCTGCACACTGAAGCTTTCTTT. It encodes CASSLGLHTEAFF.

The chain has TRBV9 and TRBJ2-7, with D tentatively TRBD1 (6 bases). The CDR3 spans 14 residues. V shed 3 bases and J shed 3 bases, with 13 bases lying between them. Germline CDR1 SGDLS, CDR2 YYNGEE. Here the CDR3 reads CASSAGQSFYEQYF. The CDR3 DNA reads as TGTGCCAGCAGCGCAGGACAGAGTTTCTACGAGCAGTACTTC.

The V call is TRBV6-1, the J call TRBJ1-5, with TRBD1 matching over 10 bases. Germline values: CDR1 MNHNS, CDR2 SASEGT. The trim removed 0 bases at V and 2 bases at J, leaving 7 bases unmatched. The CDR3 length is 18 residues. CDR3 region: CASSEARDRGVGNQPQHF. CDR3 nucleotide sequence: TGTGCCAGCAGTGAAGCACGGGACAGGGGTGTTGGCAATCAGCCCCAGCATTTT.

The J gene is TRBJ2-5, the V gene TRBV18; a weak D match, TRBD1 (6 bases). The V end was cut by 3 bases, the J end by 3 bases, with 8 bases between. This CDR3 has 13 amino acids. Germline CDR1 and CDR2: KGHSH and LQKENI. In DNA form, the CDR3 reads TGTGCCAGCTCACCTTACAGGGAAGAGACCCAGTACTTC. Translation: CASSPYREETQYF.